The T cell receptor (beta chain) under discussion was sequenced for a study of blood T cell repertoires in COVID-19. Overall study context: Symptom resolution, clearance, or two negative PCRs marked donors in Cohort 3 as recovered. The United States, Italy and Spain provided the acute and convalescent COVID-19 samples.

V was pared by 3 bases and J by 2 bases, with 7 bases of the junction left unmatched. CDR3 length: 17 amino acids. Per germline, CDR1 SGHTS and CDR2 YDEGEE. How the authors handled the data: Amplifying reference gene primers gave estimates of nucleated cell counts. Profiling relied on immunoSEQ multiplex PCR, and the TCRdb table lists in-frame clones only, not all of them. V, J and clone size derive from that table, while D and trimming were established from the DNA sequence. The profile shows about 230,000 clones, approximately 87% of them singletons. V gene TRBV5-8 combines with J gene TRBJ1-5, with 11 bases lining up with TRBD1. The receptor comes from a woman aged 45-59 years in a cohort exposed to, infected with or recovered from COVID-19 (not recorded which). Specimen: PBMCs or T cells enriched from blood (not recorded which). The CDR3 region has the DNA TGTGCCAGCAGCTCGCGGACAGGGGGCATAGGCAATCAGCCCCAGCATTTT. Protein sequence: CASSSRTGGIGNQPQHF.